The source of this TCR beta chain is a study of T cell responses to AZD1222 COVID-19 vaccine. With regard to this clone: Its antigen is unknown.

Generated by immunoSEQ multiplex PCR, the TCRdb table keeps only in-frame clones and is missing some. The table lists about 190,000 clones, more than 75% of them singletons. The study, taken as a whole, reports: Donor demographics were predominantly white British with a female majority; clonal diversity may be underestimated. Baseline testing showed seropositivity in only a handful of AZD1222 recipients. Repertoire sampling happened only post peak T cell response. Reportedly, nearly half the spike-specific TCRs target unmutated variant regions.

The sample in question was peripheral blood, obtained on day 0 of MenACWY control vaccination. The clonotype was recovered from an adult in good health.

In DNA, the CDR3 is TGTGCCAGCAGCGTAGTTCCGGGGCTGGATTCACCCCTCCACTTT. Translating it yields CASSVVPGLDSPLHF. The chain joins TRBV9 to TRBJ1-6, with D perhaps matching TRBD1 (5 bases). V was trimmed by 0 bases and J by 8 bases, leaving 12 bases between them. Germline CDR1 is SGDLS and CDR2 is YYNGEE. The CDR3 is 15 residues long.